This TCR beta chain was found in a study of blood T cell repertoires in COVID-19. Overall study: T cells, B-cell-depleted T cells, or PBMCs supplied cDNA or gDNA.

Enrolled during active infection, Seattle patients were then followed longitudinally. Germline V gene lookup returns CDR1 MNHEY and CDR2 SVGAGI. The length of the CDR3 is 13 residues. The germline V and J ends were trimmed by 7 bases and 5 bases, with 14 bases remaining between them. How the authors handled the data: Estimates of nucleated cell counts were drawn from the amplification of reference gene primers. Measured with immunoSEQ multiplex PCR; TCRdb has only the in-frame clones, and not every one. The V and J calls and clone size were taken over from that table, and D and trimming were inferred from the DNA. This sample has more than 300,000 clones, with 88% found just once.

Sequencing input: peripheral blood. This TCR was sampled from a woman aged 25 to 39 with COVID-19, enrolled during active disease. The J gene is TRBJ1-1, the V gene TRBV6-5; D unclear. The chain's CDR3 is CASIREGWTEAFF. The CDR3 DNA sequence: TGTGCCAGCATCCGAGAGGGCTGGACTGAAGCTTTCTTT.